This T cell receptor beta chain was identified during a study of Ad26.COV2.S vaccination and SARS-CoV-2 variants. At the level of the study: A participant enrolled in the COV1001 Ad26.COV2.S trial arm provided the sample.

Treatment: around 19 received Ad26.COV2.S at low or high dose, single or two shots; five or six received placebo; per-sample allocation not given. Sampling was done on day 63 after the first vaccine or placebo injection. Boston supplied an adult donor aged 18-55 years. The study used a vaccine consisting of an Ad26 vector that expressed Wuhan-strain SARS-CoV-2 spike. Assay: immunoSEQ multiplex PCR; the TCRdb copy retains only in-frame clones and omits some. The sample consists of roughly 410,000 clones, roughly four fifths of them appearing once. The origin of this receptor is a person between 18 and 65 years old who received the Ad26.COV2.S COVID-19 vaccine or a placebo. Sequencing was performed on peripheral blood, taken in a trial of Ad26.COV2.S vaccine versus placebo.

CDR3 loop: CASSPWGDYGYTF. The CDR3 DNA reads as TGTGCCAGCTCACCTTGGGGGGACTATGGCTACACCTTC. This chain uses TRBV18 with TRBJ1-2, with D possibly being TRBD1 (5 bases). Per germline, CDR1 KGHSH and CDR2 LQKENI. This CDR3 spans 13 amino acids. The V end lost 3 bases, the J end lost 3 bases, and 8 bases lay between the germline ends.